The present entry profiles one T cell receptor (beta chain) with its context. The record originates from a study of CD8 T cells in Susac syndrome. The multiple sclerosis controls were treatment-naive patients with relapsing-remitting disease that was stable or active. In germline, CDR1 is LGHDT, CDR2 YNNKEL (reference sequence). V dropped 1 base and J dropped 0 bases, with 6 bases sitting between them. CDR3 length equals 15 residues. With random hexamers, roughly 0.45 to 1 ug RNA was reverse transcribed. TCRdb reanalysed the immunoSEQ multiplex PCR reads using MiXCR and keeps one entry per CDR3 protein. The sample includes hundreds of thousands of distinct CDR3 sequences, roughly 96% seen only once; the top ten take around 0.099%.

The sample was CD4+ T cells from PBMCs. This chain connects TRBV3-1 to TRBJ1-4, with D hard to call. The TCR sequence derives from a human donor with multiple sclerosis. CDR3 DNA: TGTGCCAGCAGCCAAGGGGAGCCAACTAATGAAAAACTGTTTTTT. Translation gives CASSQGEPTNEKLFF.